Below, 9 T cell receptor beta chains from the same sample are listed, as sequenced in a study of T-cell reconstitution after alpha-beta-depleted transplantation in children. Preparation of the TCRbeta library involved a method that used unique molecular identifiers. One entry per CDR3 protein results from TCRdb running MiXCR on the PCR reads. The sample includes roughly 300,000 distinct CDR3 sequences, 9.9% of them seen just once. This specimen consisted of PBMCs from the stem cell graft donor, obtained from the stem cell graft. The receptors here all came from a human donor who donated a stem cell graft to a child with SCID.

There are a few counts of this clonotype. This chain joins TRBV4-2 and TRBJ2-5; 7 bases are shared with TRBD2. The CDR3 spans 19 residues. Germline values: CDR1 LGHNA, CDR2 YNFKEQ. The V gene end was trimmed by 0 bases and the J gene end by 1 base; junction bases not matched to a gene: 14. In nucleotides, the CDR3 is TGTGCCAGCAGCCAAGATAAGAGGGTATGGTCTAGCGGCCAAGAGACCCAGTACTTC. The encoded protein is CASSQDKRVWSSGQETQYF.

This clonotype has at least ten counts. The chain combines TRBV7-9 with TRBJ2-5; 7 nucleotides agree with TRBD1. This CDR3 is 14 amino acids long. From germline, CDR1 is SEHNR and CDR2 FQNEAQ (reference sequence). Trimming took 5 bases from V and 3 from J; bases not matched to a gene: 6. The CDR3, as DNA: TGTGCCAGCAGCCTTGGGACAGCTAAAGAGACCCAGTACTTC. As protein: CASSLGTAKETQYF.

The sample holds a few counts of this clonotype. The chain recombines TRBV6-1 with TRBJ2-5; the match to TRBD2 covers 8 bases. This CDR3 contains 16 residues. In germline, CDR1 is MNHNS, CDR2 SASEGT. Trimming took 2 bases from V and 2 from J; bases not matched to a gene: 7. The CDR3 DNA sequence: TGTGCCAGCAGTGAATTCGCGGCGGGGGGACAAGAGACCCAGTACTTC. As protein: CASSEFAAGGQETQYF.

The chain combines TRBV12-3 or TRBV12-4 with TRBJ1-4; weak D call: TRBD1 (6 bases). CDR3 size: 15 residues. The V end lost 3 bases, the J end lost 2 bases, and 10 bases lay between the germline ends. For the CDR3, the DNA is TGTGCCAGCAGTTTCAGGGGTAACACTAATGAAAAACTGTTTTTT. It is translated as CASSFRGNTNEKLFF.

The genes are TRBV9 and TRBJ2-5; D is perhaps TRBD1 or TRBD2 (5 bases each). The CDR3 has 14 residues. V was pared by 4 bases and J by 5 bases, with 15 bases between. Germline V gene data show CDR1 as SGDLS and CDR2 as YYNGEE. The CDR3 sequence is CASSPGTAPETQYF. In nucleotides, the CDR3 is TGTGCCAGCAGCCCTGGGACGGCCCCCGAGACCCAGTACTTC. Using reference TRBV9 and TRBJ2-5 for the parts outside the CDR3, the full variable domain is DSGVTQTPKHLITATGQRVTLRCSPRSGDLSVYWYQQSLDQGLQFLIQYYNGEERAKGNILERFSAQQFPDLHSELNLSSLELGDSALYFCASSPGTAPETQYFGPGTRLLVL.

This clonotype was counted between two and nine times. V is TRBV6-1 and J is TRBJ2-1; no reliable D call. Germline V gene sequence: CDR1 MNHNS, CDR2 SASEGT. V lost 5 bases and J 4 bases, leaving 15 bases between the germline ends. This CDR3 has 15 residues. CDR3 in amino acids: CASSRRSSQYNEQFF. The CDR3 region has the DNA TGTGCCAGCAGTCGACGGTCAAGTCAGTACAATGAGCAGTTCTTC.

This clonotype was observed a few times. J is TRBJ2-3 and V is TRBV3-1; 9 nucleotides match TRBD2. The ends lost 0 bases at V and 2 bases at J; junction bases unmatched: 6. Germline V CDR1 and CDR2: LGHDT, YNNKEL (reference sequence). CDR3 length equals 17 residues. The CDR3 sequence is CASSQDPSGGTTDTQYF. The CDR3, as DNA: TGTGCCAGCAGCCAAGATCCCAGCGGGGGGACCACAGATACGCAGTATTTT.

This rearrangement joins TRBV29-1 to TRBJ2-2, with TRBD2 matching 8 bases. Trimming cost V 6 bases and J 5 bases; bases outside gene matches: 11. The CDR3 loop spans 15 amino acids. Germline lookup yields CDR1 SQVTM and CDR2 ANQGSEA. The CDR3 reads CSVARAGGLTGELFF. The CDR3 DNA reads TGCAGCGTAGCCAGGGCGGGGGGATTAACCGGGGAGCTGTTTTTT.

The CDR3 DNA reads TGTGCCAGCAGCTCTCAAAGGGCTGAGCAGTTCTTC. This translates into CASSSQRAEQFF. The V and J genes are TRBV7-9 and TRBJ2-1; D call uncertain. This CDR3 contains 12 residues. CDR1 is SEHNR and CDR2 is FQNEAQ in the germline V gene (reference sequence). The germline V and J ends were trimmed by 4 bases and 9 bases, with 10 bases remaining between them.